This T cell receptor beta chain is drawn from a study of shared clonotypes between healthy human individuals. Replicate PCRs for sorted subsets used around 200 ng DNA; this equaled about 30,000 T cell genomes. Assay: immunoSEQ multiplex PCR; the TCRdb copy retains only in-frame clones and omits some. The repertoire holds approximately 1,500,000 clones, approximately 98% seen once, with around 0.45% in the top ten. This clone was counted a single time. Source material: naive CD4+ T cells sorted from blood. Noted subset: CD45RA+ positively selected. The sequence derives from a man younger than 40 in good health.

The CDR3 here is CASSYGGRGGAEAFF. In DNA, the CDR3 is TGTGCCAGCAGTTACGGAGGCAGGGGGGGAGCTGAAGCTTTCTTT. The V and J genes are TRBV6-5 and TRBJ1-1; 7 bases match TRBD1. The germline V gene encodes CDR1 MNHEY and CDR2 SVGAGI. This CDR3 contains 15 residues. J was trimmed by 6 bases and V by 2 bases; bases with no gene match: 9.